The present T cell receptor (beta chain) was sequenced within a study of beta chain features in type 1 diabetes. The entirety of the isolated RNA underwent reverse transcription, so expressed TCRB transcripts were sequenced. Data came from immunoSEQ multiplex PCR; TCRdb stores just in-frame clones and leaves some out. The table includes fewer than 550,000 clones, approximately 10% detected once. Each sorted fraction was over 95% pure. V shed 1 base and J shed 8 bases, with 13 bases lying between them. This CDR3 has 14 amino acids. Per germline, CDR1 SGHTA and CDR2 FQGNSA. This clonotype was sampled from a woman aged 18-30 years in good health. Specimen: naive CD4+ T cells from blood. The chain joins TRBV7-2 to TRBJ2-3; tentative D call: TRBD2 (5 bases). The CDR3 sequence: CASSLGPLGSTQYF. CDR3 DNA: TGTGCCAGCAGCTTAGGCCCTCTTGGGAGTACGCAGTATTTT.